A selection of T cell receptor beta chains follows, all from one sample in a study of cytomegalovirus exposure and HLA in healthy donors. Profiled with immunoSEQ multiplex PCR; TCRdb holds only in-frame clones, not every one. The table includes over 120,000 clones, less than 85% detected once. Sequencing used PBMCs. These receptor sequences come from a woman in her fifties or sixties in good health and CMV-seropositive. Each CDR3 is given with its conserved first and last residue. A D gene is named only where the DNA matches it firmly. Size tells how often a clone was seen (once, few, many) or the class of an expanded clone, and some rows leave it out.

j_call d_call clone_size v_call cdr3_nt cdr3_aa
TRBJ1-5 TRBD1 . TRBV19 TGTGCCAGTAGTATCGGGACAGGACTAAATCAGCCCCAGCATTTT CASSIGTGLNQPQHF
TRBJ2-1 TRBD2 few TRBV5-1 TGCGCCAGCAGCTTGGAGATTGCGGGAGCAGGCAATGAGCAGTTCTTC CASSLEIAGAGNEQFF
TRBJ2-3 TRBD2 . TRBV6-6 TGTGCCAGCAGCAAACGGGAGGGCGCGGGCACAGATACGCAGTATTTT CASSKREGAGTDTQYF
TRBJ1-5 . . TRBV19 TGTGCCAGTAGTATGGACAGATATCAGCCCCAGCATTTT CASSMDRYQPQHF
TRBJ1-5 . . TRBV10-1 TGCGCCAGCAGAGCGGGACCCAATCAGCCCCAGCATTTT CASRAGPNQPQHF
TRBJ2-2 . once TRBV5-8 TGTGCCAGCAGCCTACGGTCTGTTGCGAATTCCGGGGAGCTGTTTTTT CASSLRSVANSGELFF
TRBJ2-7 TRBD2 . TRBV7-3 TGTGCCAGCAGCGCCTCGGGACTAGCCTACGAGCAGTACTTC CASSASGLAYEQYF
TRBJ2-1 . . TRBV11-3 TGTGCCAGCAGCTTAGGGGGACAAGTCTACAATGAGCAGTTCTTC CASSLGGQVYNEQFF
TRBJ1-5 . . TRBV4-1 TGCGCCAGCAGCCAAGAAAGGGGGGGGAGCAATCAGCCCCAGCATTTT CASSQERGGSNQPQHF
TRBJ1-2 . . TRBV10-2 TGCGCCAGCACTCAGGACAGCTATGGCTACACCTTC CASTQDSYGYTF
TRBJ2-3 TRBD2 . TRBV11-2 TGTGCCAGCAGTTCAGGACTAGCGGGCACAGATACGCAGTATTTT CASSSGLAGTDTQYF
TRBJ2-7 . . TRBV2 TGTGCCAGCAGCGAAGCCCCAGGGAAGCAGTACTTC CASSEAPGKQYF
TRBJ1-5 . . TRBV28 TGTGCCAGCAGTTTCGCAGGGGATCAGCCCCAGCATTTT CASSFAGDQPQHF
TRBJ2-6 TRBD1 . TRBV4-1 TGCGCCAGCAGCCAAGGTGCCAGGGGGCGGGCGGCTGGGGCCAACGTCCTGACTTTC CASSQGARGRAAGANVLTF
TRBJ1-2 TRBD1 . TRBV19 TGTGCCAGTAGTATCGAGGGGGCTGGTGGCTACACCTTC CASSIEGAGGYTF
TRBJ2-2 TRBD1 . TRBV10-3 TGTGCCATAGCCGGGACAGCCGTCACCGGGGAGCTGTTTTTT CAIAGTAVTGELFF
TRBJ1-5 TRBD1 few TRBV28 TGTGCCAGCAGTTTAACACAGGGGCTTCAGCCCCAGCATTTT CASSLTQGLQPQHF
TRBJ2-2 . . TRBV2 TGTGCCAGCAGTGAAGAGTCAGTGCGGTACACCGGGGAGCTGTTTTTT CASSEESVRYTGELFF
TRBJ2-1 TRBD2 . TRBV9 TGTGCCAGCAGCGTAGGGGCGGGGGGCCCTCAGAGTGAGCAGTTCTTC CASSVGAGGPQSEQFF
TRBJ2-1 TRBD2 . TRBV7-8 TGTGCCAGCAGCGCTACTAGCGGGAGCGCTATCAATGAGCAGTTCTTC CASSATSGSAINEQFF
TRBJ2-5 TRBD2 few TRBV6-5 TGTGCCAGCGAAGGGTCGACGGGAGGGGAGACCCAGTACTTC CASEGSTGGETQYF
TRBJ1-6 . few TRBV19 TGTGCCAGTAGTCCAAGACTGAATTCACCCCTCCACTTT CASSPRLNSPLHF
TRBJ1-1 . . TRBV7-7 TGTGCTAGCAGCTCTGGCCCGAACACTGAAGCTTTCTTT CASSSGPNTEAFF
TRBJ2-1 . . TRBV5-1 TGCGCCAGCAGCTTGGTGGGAGCTTCCAATGAGCAGTTCTTC CASSLVGASNEQFF
TRBJ1-5 . few TRBV28 TGTGCCAGCAGCGTCGGCAATCAGCCCCAGCATTTT CASSVGNQPQHF
TRBJ1-2 . . TRBV5-1 TGCGCCAGCAGCCCGACTGATAACTATGGCTACACCTTC CASSPTDNYGYTF
TRBJ2-1 . . TRBV7-7 TGTGCCAGCAGCTTAGACGAGAGCTACAATGAGCAGTTCTTC CASSLDESYNEQFF
TRBJ1-1 TRBD1 . TRBV11-2 TGTGCCAGCAGCCCCTACAGGGGGACTGAAGCTTTCTTT CASSPYRGTEAFF
TRBJ2-1 TRBD2 . TRBV28 TGTGCCACCTCCCTAGCGGGACCCTACAATGAGCAGTTCTTC CATSLAGPYNEQFF
TRBJ2-1 TRBD2 . TRBV2 TGTGCCAGCAGTGAAGGGGCTAGCGGGAGAGGGGATGAGCAGTTCTTC CASSEGASGRGDEQFF
TRBJ1-2 . . TRBV28 TGTGCCACCACATTACGGGATGGTGGCTACACCTTC CATTLRDGGYTF
TRBJ1-2 . . TRBV28 TGTGCCAGCAGCTTACAGGATAACTATGGCTACACCTTC CASSLQDNYGYTF
TRBJ2-7 TRBD2 few TRBV29-1 TGCAGCGTGAGCGGGAGGGCCAGGAACGAGCAGTACTTC CSVSGRARNEQYF
TRBJ1-3 . few TRBV7-9 TGTGCCAGCAGCTTAGGGGCGGAGGTAAACACCATATATTTT CASSLGAEVNTIYF
TRBJ2-1 . . TRBV9 TGTGCCAGCAGCGTAGCTATGGCCACACAGGTGCAGTTCTTC CASSVAMATQVQFF
TRBJ2-5 . once TRBV15 TGTGCCACCAGCAGGGAACCGAAGAGGGTGGAGACCCAGTACTTC CATSREPKRVETQYF
TRBJ1-2 . . TRBV15 TGTGCCACCAGCAGAGTTTTTTCTGGCCGTCCGGGGGACTATGGCTACACCTTC CATSRVFSGRPGDYGYTF
TRBJ1-1 . . TRBV7-9 TGTGCCAGCAGCTTCCCGTACTCTGAAGCTTTCTTT CASSFPYSEAFF
TRBJ2-7 . . TRBV7-3 TGTGCCAGCAGCCCGCTACAAGGGGATCCCACCTCCTACGAGCAGTACTTC CASSPLQGDPTSYEQYF
TRBJ2-6 . . TRBV5-1 TGCGCCAGCAGCCTAGGAGCCAAATCTGGGGCCAACGTCCTGACTTTC CASSLGAKSGANVLTF
TRBJ2-1 . . TRBV4-1 TGCGCCAGCAGCCAACTAGCTTCATACAATGAGCAGTTCTTC CASSQLASYNEQFF
TRBJ1-2 . . TRBV6-6 TGTGCCACCCATCAGTTAAGAAGTGGCTACACCTTC CATHQLRSGYTF
TRBJ2-1 TRBD2 . TRBV28 TGTGCCAGCAGTAGAACTCTAGCGGGAGGGCCGAGTGAGCAGTTCTTC CASSRTLAGGPSEQFF
TRBJ2-1 . . TRBV7-9 TGTGCCAGCAGCTTAGGGAGTTACGACAATGAGCAGTTCTTC CASSLGSYDNEQFF
TRBJ1-2 TRBD1 . TRBV9 TGTGCCAGCAGCCTCGCGGCGGGGACAGTAAATGGCTACACCTTC CASSLAAGTVNGYTF
TRBJ1-6 . . TRBV2 TGTGCCGGCCAGGGATTGGGGAATTCACCCCTCCACTTT CAGQGLGNSPLHF
TRBJ2-7 TRBD1 . TRBV5-6 TGTGCCAGCAGCCATGACAGGGGGTACGAGCAGTACTTC CASSHDRGYEQYF
TRBJ1-3 . . TRBV19 TGTGCCACAACCCGGGGCGGGGGGACTGGAAACACCATATATTTT CATTRGGGTGNTIYF
TRBJ2-1 TRBD1 few TRBV6-4 TGTGCCAGCAGTAACCTACCGGGACAGGGAAGCAATGAGCAGTTCTTC CASSNLPGQGSNEQFF
TRBJ1-1 . . TRBV29-1 TGCAGCGTTGAAGCCCGGGGAGGCATGAACACTGAAGCTTTCTTT CSVEARGGMNTEAFF
TRBJ1-3 . . TRBV4-1 TGCGCCAGCAGCCCGGGGGCTGGAAACACCATATATTTT CASSPGAGNTIYF
TRBJ2-1 TRBD1 few TRBV19 TGTGCCAGTAGTATAGGGGACAGGGTGTTGAATGAGCAGTTCTTC CASSIGDRVLNEQFF
TRBJ1-2 . . TRBV19 TGTGCCAGTTCCAATACAGGCGATTATGGCTACACCTTC CASSNTGDYGYTF
TRBJ1-1 TRBD1 few TRBV6-1 TGTGCCAGCAGTGAAACCCCAGGACAGGGCAACACTGAAGCTTTCTTT CASSETPGQGNTEAFF
TRBJ1-2 TRBD1 . TRBV7-9 TGTGCCAGCAGCCGGGACAGGGGTTTCTATGGCTACACCTTC CASSRDRGFYGYTF
TRBJ1-4 . . TRBV9 TGTGCCAGCAGCGTCTCCCTGAGTAAAAATGAAAAACTGTTTTTT CASSVSLSKNEKLFF
TRBJ1-2 TRBD1 . TRBV6-1 TGTGCCAGCAGTGACAGGGGGCAGTATGGCTACACCTTC CASSDRGQYGYTF
TRBJ1-2 . . TRBV5-1 TGCGCCAGCAGCTTAAATGGAGCAGAGATCGGTGGCTACACCTTC CASSLNGAEIGGYTF
TRBJ2-7 TRBD1 . TRBV15 TGTGCCACCAGCAGTCAGGACAGGGGCGAGCAGTACTTC CATSSQDRGEQYF